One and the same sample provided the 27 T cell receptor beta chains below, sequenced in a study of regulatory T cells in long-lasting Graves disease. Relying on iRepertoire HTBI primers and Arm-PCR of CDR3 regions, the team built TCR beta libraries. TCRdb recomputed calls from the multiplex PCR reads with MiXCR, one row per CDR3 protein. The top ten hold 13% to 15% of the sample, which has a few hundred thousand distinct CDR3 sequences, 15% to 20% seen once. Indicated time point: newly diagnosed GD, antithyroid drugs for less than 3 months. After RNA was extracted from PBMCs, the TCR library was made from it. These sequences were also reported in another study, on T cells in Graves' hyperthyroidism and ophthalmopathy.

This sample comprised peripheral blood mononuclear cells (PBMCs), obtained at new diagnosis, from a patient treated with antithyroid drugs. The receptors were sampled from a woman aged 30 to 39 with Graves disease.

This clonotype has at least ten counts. The CDR3 loop reads CASSTGTGTSTDTQYF. For the CDR3, the DNA is TGTGCCAGCAGCACCGGGACAGGGACTAGCACAGATACGCAGTATTTT. The chain is built from TRBV7-8 and TRBJ2-3, with TRBD1 identical over 9 bases. The CDR3 runs to 16 residues. Germline CDR1 SGHVS, CDR2 FQNEAQ. V trimming: 5 bases; J trimming: 0 bases; junction bases outside the gene matches: 6.

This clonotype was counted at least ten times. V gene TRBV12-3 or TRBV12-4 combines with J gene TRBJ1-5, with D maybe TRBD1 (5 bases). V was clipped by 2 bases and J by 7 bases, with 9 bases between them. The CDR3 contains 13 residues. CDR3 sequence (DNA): TGTGCCAGCAGTTTAACACAGGTCCAGCCCCAGCATTTT. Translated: CASSLTQVQPQHF.

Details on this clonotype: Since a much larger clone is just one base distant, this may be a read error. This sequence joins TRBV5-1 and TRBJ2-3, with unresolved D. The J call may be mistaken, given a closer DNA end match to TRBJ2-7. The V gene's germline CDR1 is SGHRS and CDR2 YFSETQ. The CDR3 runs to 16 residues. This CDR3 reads CASSLTFIGEDYEQYF. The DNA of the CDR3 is TGCGCCAGCAGCTTGACCTTCATCGGAGAGGACTACGAGCAGTACTTC.

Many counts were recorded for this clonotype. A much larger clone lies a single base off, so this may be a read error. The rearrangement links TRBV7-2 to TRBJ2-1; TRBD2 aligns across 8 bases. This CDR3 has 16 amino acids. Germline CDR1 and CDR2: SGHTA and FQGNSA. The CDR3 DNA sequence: TGTGCCAGCAGCTTAGTAGCGGGACGCTCCTACGATGAGCAGTTCTTC. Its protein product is CASSLVAGRSYDEQFF.

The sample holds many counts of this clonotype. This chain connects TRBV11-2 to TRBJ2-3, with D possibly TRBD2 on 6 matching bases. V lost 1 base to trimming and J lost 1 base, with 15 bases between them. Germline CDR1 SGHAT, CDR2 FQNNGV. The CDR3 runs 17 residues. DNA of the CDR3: TGTGCCAGCAGCTTAGCGGTTTTGGCGGGACGCACAGATACGCAGTATTTT. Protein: CASSLAVLAGRTDTQYF.

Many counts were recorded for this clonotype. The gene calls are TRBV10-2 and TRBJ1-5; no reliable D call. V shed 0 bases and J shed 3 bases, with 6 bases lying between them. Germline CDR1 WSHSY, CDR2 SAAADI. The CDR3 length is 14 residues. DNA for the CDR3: TGCGCCAGCAGTGAGTCCCATTACAATCAGCCCCAGCATTTT. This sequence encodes CASSESHYNQPQHF.

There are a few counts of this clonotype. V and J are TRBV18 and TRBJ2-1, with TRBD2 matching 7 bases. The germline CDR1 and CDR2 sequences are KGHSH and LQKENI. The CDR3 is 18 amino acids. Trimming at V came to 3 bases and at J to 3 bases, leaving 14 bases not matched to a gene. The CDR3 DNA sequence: TGTGCCAGCTCACCGCGGAGAACTTATAGGGAGGGCTACAATGAGCAGTTCTTC. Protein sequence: CASSPRRTYREGYNEQFF.

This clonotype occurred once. CDR3 sequence: CASSPLAGANTGELFF. The CDR3 region has the DNA TGTGCCAGCAGTCCTCTAGCGGGGGCCAACACCGGGGAGCTGTTTTTT. The chain carries TRBV12-3 or TRBV12-4 and TRBJ2-2, with 10 positions matching TRBD2. This CDR3 spans 16 amino acids. After removal of 5 bases from V and 2 bases from J, the junction contained 5 bases not matched to a gene.

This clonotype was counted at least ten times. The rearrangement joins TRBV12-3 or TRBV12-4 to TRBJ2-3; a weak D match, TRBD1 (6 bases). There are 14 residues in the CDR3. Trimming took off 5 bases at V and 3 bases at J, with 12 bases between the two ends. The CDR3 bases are TGTGCCAGCAGTCGGACAGTAGTTACAGATACGCAGTATTTT. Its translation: CASSRTVVTDTQYF.

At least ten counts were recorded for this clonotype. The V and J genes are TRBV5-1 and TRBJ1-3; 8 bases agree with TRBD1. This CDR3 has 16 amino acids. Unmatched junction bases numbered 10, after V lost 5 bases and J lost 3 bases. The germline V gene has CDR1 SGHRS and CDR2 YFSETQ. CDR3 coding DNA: TGCGCCAGCAGACAACACCAGGGGGCAAGTGGAAACACCATATATTTT. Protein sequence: CASRQHQGASGNTIYF.

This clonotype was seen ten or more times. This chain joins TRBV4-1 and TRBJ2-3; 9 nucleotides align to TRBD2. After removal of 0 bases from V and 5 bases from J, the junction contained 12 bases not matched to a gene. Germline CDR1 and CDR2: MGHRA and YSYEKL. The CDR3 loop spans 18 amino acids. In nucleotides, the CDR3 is TGCGCCAGCAGCCAAGATCGTCACGCGGGGGGGCATGAAGATACGCAGTATTTT. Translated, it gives CASSQDRHAGGHEDTQYF.

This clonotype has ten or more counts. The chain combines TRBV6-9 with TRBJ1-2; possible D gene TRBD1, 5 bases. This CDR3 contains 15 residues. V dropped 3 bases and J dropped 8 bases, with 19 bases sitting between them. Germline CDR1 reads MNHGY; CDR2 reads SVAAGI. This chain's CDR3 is CASSYLYPGIEGYTF. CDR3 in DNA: TGTGCCAGCAGTTACCTATACCCAGGGATAGAGGGCTACACCTTC.

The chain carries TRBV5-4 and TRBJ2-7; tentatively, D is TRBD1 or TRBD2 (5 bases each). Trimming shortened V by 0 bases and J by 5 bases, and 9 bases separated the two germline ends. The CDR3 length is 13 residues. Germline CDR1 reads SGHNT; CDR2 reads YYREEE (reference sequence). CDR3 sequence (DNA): TGTGCCAGCAGCTTGGTGGGGGTCAACGAGCAGTACTTC. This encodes CASSLVGVNEQYF.

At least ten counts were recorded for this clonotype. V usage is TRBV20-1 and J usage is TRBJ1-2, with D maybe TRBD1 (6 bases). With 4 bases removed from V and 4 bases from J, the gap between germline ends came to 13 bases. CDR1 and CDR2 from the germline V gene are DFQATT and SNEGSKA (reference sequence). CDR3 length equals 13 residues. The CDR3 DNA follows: TGCAGTGCTATTCAGGGGCATAGCTATGGCTACACCTTC. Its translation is CSAIQGHSYGYTF.

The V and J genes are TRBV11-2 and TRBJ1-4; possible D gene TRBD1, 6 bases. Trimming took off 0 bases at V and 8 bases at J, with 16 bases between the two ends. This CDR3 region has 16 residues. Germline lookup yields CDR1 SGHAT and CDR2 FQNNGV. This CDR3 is CASSLDLPGAREKLFF. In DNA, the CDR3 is TGTGCCAGCAGCTTAGATCTCCCGGGGGCGCGGGAAAAACTGTTTTTT.

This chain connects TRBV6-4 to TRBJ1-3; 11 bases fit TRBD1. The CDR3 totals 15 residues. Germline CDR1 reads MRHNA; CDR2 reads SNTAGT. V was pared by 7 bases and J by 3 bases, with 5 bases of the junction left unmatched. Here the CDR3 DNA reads TGTGCCAGCATACGGACAGGGGGCTATGGAAACACCATATATTTT. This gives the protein CASIRTGGYGNTIYF.

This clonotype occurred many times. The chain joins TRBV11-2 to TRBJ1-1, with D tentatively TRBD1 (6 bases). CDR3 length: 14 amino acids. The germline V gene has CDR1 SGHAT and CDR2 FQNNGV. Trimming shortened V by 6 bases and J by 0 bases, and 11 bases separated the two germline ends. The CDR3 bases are TGTGCCAGCAGTTTGCAGGGGATGAACACTGAAGCTTTCTTT. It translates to CASSLQGMNTEAFF. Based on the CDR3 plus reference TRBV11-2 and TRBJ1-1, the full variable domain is EAGVAQSPRYKIIEKRQSVAFWCNPISGHATLYWYQQILGQGPKLLIQFQNNGVVDDSQLPKDRFSAERLKGVDSTLKIQPAKLEDSAVYLCASSLQGMNTEAFFGQGTRLTVV.

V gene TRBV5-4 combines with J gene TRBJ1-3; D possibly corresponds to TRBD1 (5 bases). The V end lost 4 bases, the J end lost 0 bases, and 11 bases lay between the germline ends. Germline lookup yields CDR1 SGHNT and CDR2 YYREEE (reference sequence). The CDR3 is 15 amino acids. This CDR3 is CASSHTGSSGNTIYF. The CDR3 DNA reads TGTGCCAGCAGCCATACAGGATCCTCTGGAAACACCATATATTTT.

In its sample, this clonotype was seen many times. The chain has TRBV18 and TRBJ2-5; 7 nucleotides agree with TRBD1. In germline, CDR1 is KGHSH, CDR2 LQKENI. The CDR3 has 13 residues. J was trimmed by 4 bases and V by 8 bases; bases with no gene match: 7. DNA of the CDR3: TGTGCCAGCGAGGGACAGCTCGGAGAGACCCAGTACTTC. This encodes CASEGQLGETQYF.

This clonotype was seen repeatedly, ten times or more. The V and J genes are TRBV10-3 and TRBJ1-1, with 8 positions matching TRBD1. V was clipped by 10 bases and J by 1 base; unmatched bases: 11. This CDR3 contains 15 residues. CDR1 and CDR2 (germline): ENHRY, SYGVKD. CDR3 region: CATRGQGARNTEAFF. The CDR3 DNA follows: TGTGCCACCAGGGGGCAGGGGGCACGGAACACTGAAGCTTTCTTT.

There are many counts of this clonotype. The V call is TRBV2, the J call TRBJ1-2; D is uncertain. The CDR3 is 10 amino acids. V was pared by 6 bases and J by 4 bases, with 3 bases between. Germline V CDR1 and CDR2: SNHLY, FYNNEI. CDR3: CASRAYGYTF. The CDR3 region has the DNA TGTGCCAGCAGGGCCTATGGCTACACCTTC.

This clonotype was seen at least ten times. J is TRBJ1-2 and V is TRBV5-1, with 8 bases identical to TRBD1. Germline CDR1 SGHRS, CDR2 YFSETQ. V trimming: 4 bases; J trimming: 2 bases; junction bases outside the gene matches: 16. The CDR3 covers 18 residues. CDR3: CASSPTSTGGQTNYGYTF. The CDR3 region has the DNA TGCGCCAGCAGCCCTACGAGCACAGGGGGGCAGACCAACTATGGCTACACCTTC.

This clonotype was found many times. The CDR3, as DNA: TGTGCCAGCAGTGAAGCCGGGACAGTTGGCTACACCTTC. It codes for CASSEAGTVGYTF. This chain uses TRBV6-1 with TRBJ1-2; 7 nucleotides agree with TRBD1. The V segment lost 0 bases and the J segment 7 bases; nucleotides outside the gene matches: 2. Germline lookup yields CDR1 MNHNS and CDR2 SASEGT. The CDR3 runs to 13 residues.

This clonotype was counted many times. CDR3 region: CASSRIPTGEEDEQYF. DNA for the CDR3: TGTGCCAGCTCCCGGATTCCGACAGGCGAGGAGGACGAGCAGTACTTC. This chain joins TRBV18 and TRBJ2-7; TRBD1 might be the D (6 bases). This CDR3 comprises 16 residues. Germline V gene data show CDR1 as KGHSH and CDR2 as LQKENI. V shed 6 bases and J shed 5 bases, with 23 bases lying between them.

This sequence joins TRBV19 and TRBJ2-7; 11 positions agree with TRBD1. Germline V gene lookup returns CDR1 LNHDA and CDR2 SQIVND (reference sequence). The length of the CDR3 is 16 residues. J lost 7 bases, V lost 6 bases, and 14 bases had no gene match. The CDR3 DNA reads TGTGCCAGTAGCACCCCCCGGGACAGGGGGAGGGCGGAGCAGTACTTC. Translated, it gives CASSTPRDRGRAEQYF.

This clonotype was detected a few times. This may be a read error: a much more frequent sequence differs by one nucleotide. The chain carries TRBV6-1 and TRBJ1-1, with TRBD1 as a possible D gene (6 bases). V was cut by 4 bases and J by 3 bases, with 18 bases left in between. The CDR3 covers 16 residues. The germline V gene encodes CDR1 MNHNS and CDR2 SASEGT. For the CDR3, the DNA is TGTGCCAGCAGTGCCCTGGTTCGGGGGCCCGACACTGAAGCTTTCTTT. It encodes CASSALVRGPDTEAFF.

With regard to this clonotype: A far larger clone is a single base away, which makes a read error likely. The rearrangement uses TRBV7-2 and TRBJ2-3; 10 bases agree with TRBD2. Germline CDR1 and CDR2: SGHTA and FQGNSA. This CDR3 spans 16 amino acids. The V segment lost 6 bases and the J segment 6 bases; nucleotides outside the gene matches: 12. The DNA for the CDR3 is TGTACCAGCAGAACCCGTCTAGCGGGGGCAGCCGATACGCAGTATTTT. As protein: CTSRTRLAGAADTQYF.